This T cell receptor (beta chain) derives from a study of vaccination effects on CD4 cells after COVID-19. Study-level results: By a late point after vaccination, infection- and vaccine-induced clones had shrunk markedly through clonal contraction.

Germline CDR1 is LGHDT and CDR2 is YNNKEL (reference sequence). The CDR3 length is 15 residues. V was pared by 3 bases and J by 0 bases, with 11 bases between. Note on this clone: The antigen remains undetermined.

Produced via immunoSEQ multiplex PCR; TCRdb's table is partial and in-frame only. The sample includes approximately 74,000 clones, around 77% of them seen just once. In the ViraFEST assay, antigen-specific CD4+ clonotypes were identified by expansion after peptide-pool stimulation. The authors isolated CD4+ T cells after nine to eleven days of culture. Two-dose BNT162b2 or mRNA-1273 vaccination was given to participants. The V and J genes are TRBV3-1 (or the pseudogene TRBV3-2) and TRBJ1-1; D gene uncertain. The sequence was obtained from a human donor who received a COVID-19 vaccine. The source material was CD4+ T cells from PBMCs cultured with HCoV-OC43 spike peptides, sampled after COVID-19 vaccination. Subset reported: HCoV-OC43 spike overlapping peptide pool stimulation. This CDR3 is CASSQRRQMNTEAFF. Here the CDR3 DNA reads TGTGCCAGCAGCCAGAGGAGGCAGATGAACACTGAAGCTTTCTTT.